The present entry profiles one T cell receptor (beta chain) with its context. From germline, CDR1 is SGDLS and CDR2 YYNGEE. Trimming took 4 bases from V and 2 from J, leaving 15 bases between them. CDR3 length: 16 residues. This specimen belongs to a study of T cells in Graves' hyperthyroidism and ophthalmopathy. Exclusions: uncontrolled infection, other autoimmune disease, pregnancy, lactation. Amplified regions were TCR beta CDR3 sequences from RNA transcripts. TCR CDR3 underwent first-round RT-PCR with the HTBI primer set. TCRdb re-analysed the multiplex PCR reads in MiXCR, keeping a single row per CDR3 protein. Of fewer than 550,000 distinct CDR3 sequences detected, approximately 15% appear once; the ten largest clones hold roughly 14%.

The sequence derives from a woman younger than 35 with Graves' hyperthyroidism. The rearrangement joins TRBV9 to TRBJ2-2; D may match TRBD1 or TRBD2 (6 bases each). Sequenced: blood. The CDR3 protein is CASSPWGASNTGELFF. The CDR3 nucleotides read TGTGCCAGCAGCCCATGGGGGGCCTCAAACACCGGGGAGCTGTTTTTT.